This T cell receptor beta chain was captured by sequencing in a study of blood T cell repertoires in COVID-19. Whole-study context: From the United States, Italy and Spain came samples of acute and convalescent COVID-19.

Germline V gene data show CDR1 as KGHSH and CDR2 as LQKENI. The V end was cut by 1 base, the J end by 3 bases, with 12 bases between. CDR3 length: 16 residues. Adults between about 18 and 95 years of age took part from 24 US areas. Participant-reported clinical history was the basis for cohort assignment. Profiled with immunoSEQ multiplex PCR; TCRdb holds only in-frame clones, not every one. The sample consists of 320,000 or so clones, roughly nine tenths of them appearing once. This clone is a singleton in its sample. The sample was PBMCs or T cells enriched from blood (not recorded which). The TCR originated in a woman in her 30s who had recovered from COVID-19. The chain carries TRBV18 and TRBJ1-4; D is unresolved. DNA for the CDR3: TGTGCCAGCTCACCACTGAGCGAGGGTGCTAATGAAAAACTGTTTTTT. This gives the protein CASSPLSEGANEKLFF.